The clone carrying this T cell receptor (beta chain) occurred many times. Its cognate antigen is unknown. Generation of TCR beta libraries employed quantitative 5'-RACE incorporating molecular barcodes. TCRdb re-derived calls from the 5' RACE reads in MiXCR, one entry per CDR3 protein. The data contain 150,000 to 250,000 distinct CDR3 sequences, around 13% of them singletons. V lost 1 base to trimming and J lost 3 bases; unmatched junction nucleotides: 4. CDR3 length: 15 residues. Germline CDR1 is SGHTA and CDR2 is FQGNSA. This record belongs to a study of CD8 T cells in ankylosing spondylitis. Overall study findings and caveats: With a CD8+ phenotype, disease-linked clones were relatively rare in peripheral blood. One TCR beta motif, made up of 7 or 8 highly homologous variants, appeared characteristic of ankylosing spondylitis blood. Matched synovial fluid from ankylosing spondylitis patients was reported to be enriched for disease-linked clones.

The receptor's source is a male donor with ankylosing spondylitis or in good health (not recorded which). The specimen was blood, either unsorted or a sorted T cell fraction (not recorded which). This rearrangement joins TRBV7-2 to TRBJ2-7; 9 bases map to TRBD1. For the CDR3, the DNA is TGTGCCAGCAGCTTAGGGACAGGGGATTTCTACGAGCAGTACTTC. Its translation: CASSLGTGDFYEQYF.